The clone carrying this TCR beta chain turned up a few times. Its antigen is not known. The data stem from a study of T cell repertoires in ileal Crohn's disease. Looking at the study overall: M6 samples are neoterminal ileum biopsies from postoperative colonoscopy.

Time point denoted: neoterminal ileum biopsy at postoperative endoscopy, about 6 months after surgery. Using immunoSEQ multiplex PCR, the repertoire was profiled, and TCRdb retains in-frame clones only, with some absent. The sample includes about 2,700 clones, just over 70% seen only once; the top ten take around 40%. General observations from the study: Active smokers at surgery had more clonal expansions than non-smokers.

The receptor comes from an adult with Crohn's disease. Sample: ileal tissue.

This CDR3 is CASSEPSPTGEQYF. Written as DNA, the CDR3 is TGTGCCAGCAGTGAACCGAGTCCGACCGGGGAGCAGTACTTC. The chain combines TRBV2 with TRBJ2-7; D call uncertain. The CDR3 loop spans 14 amino acids. Germline CDR1 SNHLY, CDR2 FYNNEI. V was trimmed by 2 bases and J by 7 bases, leaving 15 bases between them.